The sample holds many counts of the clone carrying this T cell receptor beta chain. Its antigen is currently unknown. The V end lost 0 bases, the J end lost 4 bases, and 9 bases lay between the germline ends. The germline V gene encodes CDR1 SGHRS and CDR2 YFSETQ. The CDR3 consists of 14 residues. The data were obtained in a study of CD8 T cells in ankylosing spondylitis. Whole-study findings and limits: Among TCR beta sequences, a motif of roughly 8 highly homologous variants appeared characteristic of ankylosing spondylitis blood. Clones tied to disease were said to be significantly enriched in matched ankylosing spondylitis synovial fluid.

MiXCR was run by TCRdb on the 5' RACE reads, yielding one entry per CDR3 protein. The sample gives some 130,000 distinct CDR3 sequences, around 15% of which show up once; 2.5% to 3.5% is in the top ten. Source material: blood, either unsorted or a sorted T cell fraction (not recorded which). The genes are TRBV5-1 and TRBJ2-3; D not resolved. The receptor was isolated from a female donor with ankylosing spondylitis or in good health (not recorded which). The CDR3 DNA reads TGCGCCAGCAGCTTGGGGGTAGCCGCAGATACGCAGTATTTT. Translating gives CASSLGVAADTQYF.